This section outlines one T cell receptor beta chain sequence together with its context. The sample originates from a study of T cell changes during pregnancy in multiple sclerosis. This table comes from immunoSEQ multiplex PCR, and its TCRdb copy is limited to in-frame clones, with some not included. The table shows some 38,000 clones, with around nine tenths occurring only once. The CDR3 runs to 14 residues. The V segment lost 7 bases and the J segment 6 bases; nucleotides outside the gene matches: 6. Germline V gives CDR1 SGHRS, CDR2 YFSETQ. The chain links TRBV5-1 to TRBJ2-1; 11 nucleotides match TRBD2. Sequenced material: CD4+ T cells from peripheral blood mononuclear cells, taken in the second trimester of pregnancy. The receptor was isolated from a female donor in good health, enrolled as a control in a pregnancy study. The CDR3 region is CASSTSGGFNEQFF. In DNA, the CDR3 is TGCGCCAGCTCCACTAGCGGGGGTTTCAATGAGCAGTTCTTC.